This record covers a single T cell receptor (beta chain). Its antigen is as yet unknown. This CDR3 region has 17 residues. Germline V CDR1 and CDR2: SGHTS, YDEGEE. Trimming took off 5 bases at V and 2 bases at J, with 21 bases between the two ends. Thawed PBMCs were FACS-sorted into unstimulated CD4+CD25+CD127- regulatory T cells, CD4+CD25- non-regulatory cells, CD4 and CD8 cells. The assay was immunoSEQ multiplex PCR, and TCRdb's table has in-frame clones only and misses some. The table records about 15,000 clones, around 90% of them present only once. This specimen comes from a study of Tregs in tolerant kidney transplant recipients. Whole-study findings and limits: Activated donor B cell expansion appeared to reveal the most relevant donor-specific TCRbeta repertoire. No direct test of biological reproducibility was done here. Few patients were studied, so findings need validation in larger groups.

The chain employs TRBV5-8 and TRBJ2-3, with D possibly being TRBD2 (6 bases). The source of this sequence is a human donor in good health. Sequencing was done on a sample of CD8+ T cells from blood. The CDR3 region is CASSFGLSRPYTDTQYF. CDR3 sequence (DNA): TGTGCCAGCAGTTTCGGACTAAGCAGACCTTACACAGATACGCAGTATTTT.